This TCR beta chain was profiled in a study of beta chain features in type 1 diabetes. Study-wide points: A moderate, significant TCRB CDR3 shortening appeared in type 1 diabetes across four CD4+ subsets.

Turning to this clone: The antigen is not known.

Deletions cut 3 bases from V and 2 bases from J, with 7 bases between. CDR1 is MNHEY, CDR2 SVGAGI, per germline. The CDR3 loop spans 13 amino acids. Investigators reverse transcribed all isolated RNA, so they sequenced expressed TCRB transcripts. Data came from immunoSEQ multiplex PCR; TCRdb stores just in-frame clones and leaves some out. The sample holds 400,000 or so clones; 8.5% to 10% are singletons and the top ten take 0.45% to 0.65%. One heparinised blood draw, averaging roughly 120 mL, came from each donor. Each sorted fraction was over 95% pure. The sample consisted of central memory CD4+ T cells from blood. The chain links TRBV6-5 to TRBJ1-2; no definite D call. The receptor's source is a man aged 25-45 years with type 1 diabetes. CDR3 amino acids: CASSYQQNYGYTF. The CDR3 bases are TGTGCCAGCAGTTATCAACAAAACTATGGCTACACCTTC.